This T cell receptor (beta chain) was found in a study of blood T cell repertoires in COVID-19. Study context: Material from acute and convalescent COVID-19 was sourced from the United States, Italy and Spain.

Repertoires were generated with immunoSEQ multiplex PCR, while TCRdb's copy carries only in-frame clones and drops some. Altogether roughly 200,000 clones are present, over 75% being singletons, with the ten largest covering 7.5% to 10%. This CDR3 spans 19 amino acids. Unmatched junction bases numbered 12, after V lost 0 bases and J lost 7 bases. Germline V gene data show CDR1 as SNHLY and CDR2 as FYNNEI. Membership in each cohort depended on participant-reported clinical history. The rearrangement joins TRBV2 to TRBJ1-6, with 10 bases lining up with TRBD1. The TCR was taken from a middle-aged man who had recovered from COVID-19. Sequencing was done on a sample of PBMCs or T cells enriched from blood (not recorded which). This CDR3 reads CASSEALFSGTGVNSPLHF. DNA for the CDR3: TGTGCCAGCAGTGAAGCGTTATTCTCCGGGACAGGGGTAAATTCACCCCTCCACTTT.